The 10 T cell receptor beta chains reported below all come from one sample, sequenced in a study of OX40 agonist ivuxolimab in advanced cancers. Generated by immunoSEQ multiplex PCR, the TCRdb table keeps only in-frame clones and is missing some. Among about 120,000 clones listed, around 93% were seen once. The sequencing used CD4+ or CD8+ T cells sorted from blood, collected in a trial of the OX40 agonist ivuxolimab. The receptors here all came from an adult with an advanced solid tumor such as melanoma, head and neck, liver or kidney cancer.

The CDR3 coding sequence is TGTGCCACCAGCAGAGATATTGCGTCGGATAAAAACATTCAGTACTTC. It encodes CATSRDIASDKNIQYF. The chain carries TRBV15 and TRBJ2-4; D not resolved. V shed 0 bases and J shed 4 bases, with 13 bases lying between them. Germline V CDR1 and CDR2: LNHNV, YYDKDF (reference sequence). The length of the CDR3 is 16 residues.

This rearrangement joins TRBV9 to TRBJ1-2; D is unresolved. Deletions cut 3 bases from V and 2 bases from J, with 8 bases between. The germline gives CDR1 SGDLS, CDR2 YYNGEE. This CDR3 spans 13 amino acids. The chain's CDR3 is CASSAQRNYGYTF. CDR3 DNA: TGTGCCAGCAGCGCCCAGCGGAACTATGGCTACACCTTC.

V is TRBV6-5 and J is TRBJ2-7; D unclear. The CDR3 runs 15 residues. CDR1 MNHEY and CDR2 SVGAGI come from the germline V gene. V lost 2 bases to trimming and J lost 5 bases, with 16 bases between them. The DNA of the CDR3 is TGTGCCAGCAGTTACCATCGACGACCATGGGACGAGCAGTACTTC. Translating it yields CASSYHRRPWDEQYF.

The chain joins TRBV9 to TRBJ2-3, with a tentative D call TRBD1 (5 bases). V shed 0 bases and J shed 6 bases, with 14 bases lying between them. The germline V gene has CDR1 SGDLS and CDR2 YYNGEE. This CDR3 region has 15 residues. The CDR3 reads CASSVAAGLVDTQYF. CDR3 nucleotides: TGTGCCAGCAGCGTAGCGGCAGGGCTGGTGGATACGCAGTATTTT.

This chain links TRBV11-2 with TRBJ2-7, with TRBD2 matching over 7 bases. V was pared by 9 bases and J by 0 bases, with 11 bases of the junction left unmatched. Germline V gene lookup returns CDR1 SGHAT and CDR2 FQNNGV. The CDR3 totals 15 residues. Here the CDR3 reads CASTRSAGNSYEQYF. The DNA for the CDR3 is TGTGCCAGTACCCGTTCAGCGGGAAACTCCTACGAGCAGTACTTC.

The J gene is TRBJ2-7, the V gene TRBV6-5; 8 nucleotides align to TRBD2. The germline CDR1 and CDR2 sequences are MNHEY and SVGAGI. After removal of 2 bases from V and 4 bases from J, the junction contained 7 bases not matched to a gene. The CDR3 is 15 amino acids. The CDR3 region is CASSYGASGLYEQYF. The CDR3 DNA reads as TGTGCCAGCAGTTACGGGGCTAGCGGGTTGTACGAGCAGTACTTC.

This chain connects TRBV2 to TRBJ2-3; D unclear. V gave up 3 bases and J gave up 0 bases, with 7 bases separating them. This CDR3 spans 14 amino acids. The germline V gene has CDR1 SNHLY and CDR2 FYNNEI. CDR3 nucleotide sequence: TGTGCCAGCAGTGAGCTATATAGCACAGATACGCAGTATTTT. Its protein product is CASSELYSTDTQYF.

The chain joins TRBV7-6 to TRBJ2-5; D remains unclear. Trimming shortened V by 1 base and J by 2 bases, and 5 bases separated the two germline ends. Germline values: CDR1 SGHVS, CDR2 FNYEAQ. The CDR3 loop spans 13 amino acids. The CDR3 region has the DNA TGTGCCAGCAGCTTAGTACAGCAAGAGACCCAGTACTTC. This translates into CASSLVQQETQYF.

The chain carries TRBV7-9 and TRBJ1-1; D is ambiguous. The V and J ends lost 4 bases and 1 base respectively, with 10 bases between them. There are 14 residues in the CDR3. CDR1 and CDR2 (germline): SEHNR, FQNEAQ (reference sequence). CDR3 sequence reads: CASSSGGANTEAFF. The CDR3 region has the DNA TGTGCCAGCAGCTCGGGCGGTGCGAACACTGAAGCTTTCTTT.

The CDR3 region is CASSYSGGQREQYF. Written as DNA, the CDR3 is TGTGCCAGCAGTTACTCGGGGGGGCAACGGGAGCAGTACTTC. The chain has TRBV6-5 and TRBJ2-7, with D perhaps TRBD2 (7 bases). Trimming removed 0 bases at V and 7 bases at J, with 13 bases between. The CDR3 has 14 residues. The germline V gene has CDR1 MNHEY and CDR2 SVGAGI.